This note documents a single T cell receptor (beta chain) sequence. The data derive from a study of control samples from healthy donors and cancer patients. Per germline, CDR1 LGHNT and CDR2 FRNRAP. With 0 bases clipped from V and 5 bases from J, the junction kept 4 bases outside the gene matches. CDR3 length: 15 amino acids. Sequenced by immunoSEQ multiplex PCR; TCRdb stores in-frame clones only, minus some. The sample has roughly 120,000 clones; approximately 90% are singletons. This sequence joins TRBV12-5 and TRBJ2-7; 10 nucleotides line up with TRBD2. Sequenced: PBMCs. This TCR derives from an older woman with lung cancer. This chain's CDR3 is CASGLVSGRADEQYF. CDR3 DNA sequence: TGTGCTAGTGGTTTGGTAAGCGGGAGGGCCGACGAGCAGTACTTC.